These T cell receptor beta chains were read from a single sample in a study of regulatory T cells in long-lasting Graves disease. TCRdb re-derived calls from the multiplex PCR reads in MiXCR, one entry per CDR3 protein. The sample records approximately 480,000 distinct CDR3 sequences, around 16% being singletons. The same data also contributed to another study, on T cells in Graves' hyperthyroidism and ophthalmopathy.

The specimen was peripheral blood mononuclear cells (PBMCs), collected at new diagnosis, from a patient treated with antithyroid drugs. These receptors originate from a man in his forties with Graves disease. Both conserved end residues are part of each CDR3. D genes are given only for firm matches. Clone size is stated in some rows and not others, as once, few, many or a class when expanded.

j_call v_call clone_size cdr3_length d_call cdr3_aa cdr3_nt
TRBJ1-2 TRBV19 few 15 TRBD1 CASIPNRGPNYGYTF TGTGCCAGTATTCCAAACAGGGGCCCTAACTATGGCTACACCTTC
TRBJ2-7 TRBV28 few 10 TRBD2 CASGGGGQYF TGTGCCAGCGGCGGGGGGGGGCAGTACTTC
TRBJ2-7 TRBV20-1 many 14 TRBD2 CSASETSGHNEQYF TGCAGTGCTAGCGAGACTAGCGGACATAACGAGCAGTACTTC
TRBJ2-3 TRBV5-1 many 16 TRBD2 CASSLRTSGRTDTQYF TGTGCCAGCAGTTTACGGACTAGCGGGAGAACAGATACGCAGTATTTT
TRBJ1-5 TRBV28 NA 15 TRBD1 CASSLWGTDNQPQHF TGTGCCAGCAGTTTATGGGGGACAGATAATCAGCCCCAGCATTTT
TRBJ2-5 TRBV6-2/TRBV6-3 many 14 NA CASRSSLSRETQYF TGTGCCAGCAGGAGCTCCCTGAGTAGAGAGACCCAGTACTTC
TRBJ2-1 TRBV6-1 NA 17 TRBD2 CASRIATSGSSYNEQFF TGTGCCAGCAGGATAGCGACTAGCGGGAGCTCCTACAATGAGCAGTTCTTC
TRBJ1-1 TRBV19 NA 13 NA CASSMGGNTEAFF TGTGCCAGTAGTATGGGAGGGAACACTGAAGCTTTCTTT
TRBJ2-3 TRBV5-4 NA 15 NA CASSLGPKSTDTQYF TGTGCCAGCAGCTTGGGCCCCAAGAGCACAGATACGCAGTATTTT
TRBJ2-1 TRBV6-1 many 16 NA CASRRSTESSYNEQFF TGTGCCAGCAGAAGAAGCACAGAGAGCTCCTACAATGAGCAGTTCTTC
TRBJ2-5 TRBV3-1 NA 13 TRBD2 CAISGGGSETQYF TGTGCCATCAGTGGCGGGGGTTCCGAGACCCAGTACTTC
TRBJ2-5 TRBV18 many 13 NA CASSPWDSETQYF TGTGCCAGCTCGCCCTGGGACTCGGAGACCCAGTACTTC
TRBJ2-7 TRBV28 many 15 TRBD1 CASSPLGQGALEQYF TGTGCCAGCAGCCCACTCGGACAGGGGGCACTTGAGCAGTACTTC
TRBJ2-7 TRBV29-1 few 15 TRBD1 CSVALRGTGSHEQYF TGCAGCGTTGCTTTGAGAGGGACAGGGTCCCACGAGCAGTACTTC
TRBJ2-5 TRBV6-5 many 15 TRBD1 CASSLSGTGMETQYF TGTGCCAGCAGTTTGTCAGGGACAGGGATGGAGACCCAGTACTTC
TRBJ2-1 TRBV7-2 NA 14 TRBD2 CASSPGLAAYEQFF TGTGCCAGCAGCCCTGGACTAGCGGCTTACGAGCAGTTCTTC
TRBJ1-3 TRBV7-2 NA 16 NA CASSPYPLGSGNTIYF TGTGCCAGCAGCCCATATCCTTTGGGCTCTGGAAACACCATATATTTT
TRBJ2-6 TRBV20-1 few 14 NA CSARDFAGANVLTF TGCAGTGCTAGAGACTTCGCCGGGGCCAACGTCCTGACTTTC
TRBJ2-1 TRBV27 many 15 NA CASSQDREVYNEQFF TGTGCCAGCAGCCAAGACAGGGAGGTTTACAATGAGCAGTTCTTC
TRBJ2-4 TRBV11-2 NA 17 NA CASSSWATGPAKNIQYF TGTGCCAGCAGCTCCTGGGCCACAGGGCCAGCCAAAAACATTCAGTACTTC
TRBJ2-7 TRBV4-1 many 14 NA CASSQDQSAYEQYF TGCGCCAGCAGCCAAGACCAGAGTGCCTACGAGCAGTACTTC
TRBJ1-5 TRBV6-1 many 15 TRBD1 CASSGTGAGREPQHF TGTGCCAGCAGTGGGACAGGGGCCGGGAGGGAGCCCCAGCATTTT
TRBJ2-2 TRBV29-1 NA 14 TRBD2 CSARAGGVTGELFF TGCAGCGCCCGAGCGGGAGGAGTCACCGGGGAGCTGTTTTTT
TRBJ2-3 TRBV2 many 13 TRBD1 CASSGTDLDTQYF TGTGCCAGCAGCGGGACAGATCTAGATACGCAGTATTTT
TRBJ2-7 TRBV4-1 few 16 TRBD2 CASSQEPAGDAYEQYF TGCGCCAGCAGCCAAGAACCAGCGGGAGATGCCTACGAGCAGTACTTC
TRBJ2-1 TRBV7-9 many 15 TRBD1 CASSFAQGANNEQFF TGTGCCAGCAGCTTTGCCCAGGGGGCCAACAATGAGCAGTTCTTC